This TCR beta chain was sequenced in a study of T-cell reconstitution after alpha-beta-depleted transplantation in children. Preparing the TCRbeta library involved the use of unique molecular identifiers. TCRdb fed the PCR reads into MiXCR, producing one record per CDR3 protein. The table has 450,000 to 600,000 distinct CDR3 sequences, roughly 33% seen once. This clonotype was found a few times. Germline V gene sequence: CDR1 MNHEY, CDR2 SMNVEV (reference sequence). This CDR3 has 13 residues. The V end lost 5 bases, the J end lost 4 bases, and 11 bases lay between the germline ends. V usage is TRBV27 and J usage is TRBJ1-2; the D gene is possibly TRBD1 (6 bases). This TCR derives from a human donor who donated a stem cell graft to a child with aplastic anemia. The sequencing used PBMCs from the stem cell graft donor, collected from the stem cell graft. DNA for the CDR3: TGTGCCAGCAGTAACAGGGCTGGCTATGGCTACACCTTC. Amino acids: CASSNRAGYGYTF.